The clone carrying this TCR beta chain was recorded a few times. Its specificity is unknown. Clones were read by immunoSEQ multiplex PCR, and TCRdb kept only the in-frame ones, dropping some. The data hold under 40,000 clones, with 70% observed a single time. This record comes from a study of radiotherapy plus CTLA-4 blockade in lung cancer. Study-wide background: Objective responses arose in 18% of patients, and approximately 30% experienced disease control.

The CDR3 runs to 16 residues. The germline V gene has CDR1 LNHDA and CDR2 SQIVND (reference sequence). With 3 bases removed from V and 0 bases from J, the gap between germline ends came to 12 bases. Overall study results and limits: Following radiotherapy plus ipilimumab, tumor-derived TCR clones expanded in the blood. Reports identified early blood T cell clone dynamics, with interferon-beta, as the best response predictor.

Patients with chemo-refractory metastatic non-small-cell lung cancer received focal radiation plus CTLA-4 blockade with ipilimumab. The input for sequencing was peripheral blood, taken from a patient treated with radiotherapy plus ipilimumab. The chain employs TRBV19 and TRBJ1-5; D is unresolved. The source is a human donor with non-small cell lung cancer who had stable disease on radiotherapy plus ipilimumab. The CDR3 here is CASSIRGSGSNQPQHF. CDR3 nucleotides: TGTGCCAGTAGTATTAGAGGGTCCGGTAGCAATCAGCCCCAGCATTTT.